Shown below are 18 T cell receptor beta chains from a single sample sequenced in a study of shared clonotypes between healthy human individuals. This table comes from immunoSEQ multiplex PCR, and its TCRdb copy is limited to in-frame clones, with some not included. The repertoire holds 900,000 to 1,200,000 clones, with around 78% as singletons. The sample was memory CD4+ T cells from PBMCs. Regarding subset: CD45RA-negative fraction. The source is a man between 18 and 35 years old in good health. Some clones in this sample may be carry-over from other donors' samples.

Concerning this clone: A read error may explain this, as a much larger clone is one base away. This same CDR3 is encoded by further DNA sequences in the sample. V gene TRBV11-2 combines with J gene TRBJ2-7, with D maybe TRBD2 (6 bases). Germline V CDR1 and CDR2: SGHAT, FQNNGV. The V end was cut by 0 bases, the J end by 6 bases, with 6 bases between. The CDR3 sequence is 12 residues long. CDR3 DNA sequence: TGTGCCAGCAGCTTAGAGGGGGGCGAGCAGTACTTC. This gives the protein CASSLEGGEQYF.

The chain recombines TRBV5-8 with TRBJ2-5; 12 bases match TRBD2. The V segment lost 1 base and the J segment 4 bases; nucleotides outside the gene matches: 8. Germline assignment: CDR1 SGHTS and CDR2 YDEGEE. The CDR3 consists of 17 residues. The CDR3 DNA follows: TGTGCCAGCAGCTTGTCTTCTAGCGGGAGGGCCCGAGAGACCCAGTACTTC. This encodes CASSLSSSGRARETQYF.

This clone was recorded a few times. This chain uses TRBV25-1 with TRBJ2-7, with 10 positions matching TRBD1. The V segment lost 3 bases and the J segment 5 bases; nucleotides outside the gene matches: 4. This CDR3 comprises 14 residues. CDR1 is MGHDK, CDR2 SYGVNS, per germline. In DNA form, the CDR3 reads TGTGCCAGCAGTGAGGGACAGGGGAAGGACGAGCAGTACTTC. Translation gives CASSEGQGKDEQYF.

Regarding this clone: Since a much larger clone is just one base distant, this may be a read error. V gene TRBV15 combines with J gene TRBJ1-5, with unresolved D. Germline CDR1 reads LNHNV; CDR2 reads YYDKDF (reference sequence). The CDR3 extends over 12 amino acids. The CDR3 DNA follows: TGTGCCACCAGCAGATACAATCAGCCCCGGCATTTT. The encoded protein is CATSRYNQPRHF.

About this clone: Additional DNA sequences in this sample encode the identical CDR3. J is TRBJ2-7 and V is TRBV5-1, with 7 bases fitting TRBD1. CDR3 length: 17 residues. CDR1 and CDR2 (germline): SGHRS, YFSETQ. The J segment lost 0 bases and the V segment lost 0 bases, leaving 9 bases of the junction unmatched. The CDR3 sequence is CASSLGVRDSLSYEQYF. CDR3 bases: TGCGCCAGCAGCTTGGGAGTTCGGGACAGCCTCTCCTACGAGCAGTACTTC.

Of note for this clone: Being one base from a much bigger clone, this may be a read error. The chain couples TRBV13 to TRBJ2-5, with unresolved D. V lost 5 bases and J 2 bases, leaving 3 bases between the germline ends. The CDR3 covers 11 residues. Germline V gives CDR1 PRHDT, CDR2 FYEKMQ (reference sequence). CDR3 nucleotides: TGTGCCAGCAGCATTCAAGAGACCCAGTACTTC. Translation gives CASSIQETQYF.

J is TRBJ2-2 and V is TRBV11-3, with 9 bases fitting TRBD1. Germline values: CDR1 SGHNT, CDR2 YENEEA. V gave up 6 bases and J gave up 0 bases; unmatched junction bases: 11. This CDR3 has 18 amino acids. The CDR3, as DNA: TGTGCCAGCAGGGGAACCGGGACAGGGTCTTCGAACACCGGGGAGCTGTTTTTT. Its protein is CASRGTGTGSSNTGELFF.

The V gene is TRBV6-6, the J gene TRBJ2-5; 11 bases are a match to TRBD2. V lost 7 bases to trimming and J lost 3 bases; unmatched junction nucleotides: 7. CDR1 MNHNY and CDR2 SVGAGI come from the germline V gene (reference sequence). The CDR3 is 15 residues long. The CDR3 bases are TGTGCCAGCAAAAAATCACTAGCGGGAGAAGAGACCCAGTACTTC. Protein: CASKKSLAGEETQYF.

The chain is built from TRBV28 and TRBJ2-5; the D is unclear. Germline V lookup: CDR1 MDHEN, CDR2 SYDVKM. Trimming cost V 2 bases and J 5 bases, with 9 bases left between them. This CDR3 spans 13 amino acids. CDR3 sequence (DNA): TGTGCCAGCAGTTTAGGGTCGATGGAGACCCAGTACTTC. Protein sequence: CASSLGSMETQYF. The full variable domain, its missing parts supplied by reference TRBV28 and TRBJ2-5, is DVKVTQSSRYLVKRTGEKVFLECVQDMDHENMFWYRQDPGLGLRLIYFSYDVKMKEKGDIPEGYSVSREKKERFSLILESASTNQTSMYLCASSLGSMETQYFGPGTRLLVL.

The count of this clone is one. The chain employs TRBV19 and TRBJ2-7; D remains unclear. Germline CDR1 and CDR2: LNHDA and SQIVND (reference sequence). The CDR3 loop spans 14 amino acids. Trimming took off 7 bases at V and 0 bases at J, with 13 bases between the two ends. CDR3 in DNA: TGTGCCAGTAAGAGTTTTTTGGGCTCCTACGAGCAGTACTTC. It codes for CASKSFLGSYEQYF.

This clone occurred many times. The chain uses TRBV11-2 and TRBJ1-2, with D tentatively TRBD1 (5 bases). Between the trimmed V and J ends, which lost 0 bases and 4 bases, there was a span of 12 bases. The CDR3 runs 15 residues. Looked up from germline, CDR1 is SGHAT and CDR2 is FQNNGV. The CDR3 DNA is TGTGCCAGCAGCTTAGAGAGGCAGGGTGGCTATGGCTACACCTTC. It is translated as CASSLERQGGYGYTF. Based on the CDR3 plus reference TRBV11-2 and TRBJ1-2, the full variable domain is EAGVAQSPRYKIIEKRQSVAFWCNPISGHATLYWYQQILGQGPKLLIQFQNNGVVDDSQLPKDRFSAERLKGVDSTLKIQPAKLEDSAVYLCASSLERQGGYGYTFGSGTRLTVV.

The rearrangement links TRBV5-1 to TRBJ2-7; unclear D gene. Germline V lookup: CDR1 SGHRS, CDR2 YFSETQ. V was trimmed by 0 bases and J by 0 bases, leaving 7 bases between them. This CDR3 has 14 amino acids. The CDR3 here is CASSLALDSYEQYF. The CDR3 nucleotides are TGCGCCAGCAGCTTGGCTCTAGACTCCTACGAGCAGTACTTC.

The rearrangement uses TRBV7-3 and TRBJ2-1, with 12 bases lining up with TRBD2. The length of the CDR3 is 14 residues. The junction had 4 bases not matched to a gene; V was cut back by 4 bases and J by 9 bases. Germline assignment: CDR1 SGHTA and CDR2 FQGTGA. CDR3: CASSSGGLAGEQFF. The CDR3 DNA reads as TGTGCCAGCAGCTCCGGGGGACTAGCGGGTGAGCAGTTCTTC.

This chain links TRBV5-4 with TRBJ2-5, with 8 bases lining up with TRBD1. Trimming at V came to 3 bases and at J to 1 base, leaving 5 bases not matched to a gene. Looked up from germline, CDR1 is SGHNT and CDR2 is YYREEE (reference sequence). The CDR3 contains 15 residues. The CDR3 here is CASSSRQGFQETQYF. DNA of the CDR3: TGTGCCAGCAGCTCAAGACAGGGGTTCCAAGAGACCCAGTACTTC.

The CDR3 DNA reads as TGTGCCAGTATTTTCACACCCGGGTTCCCGGGTGGCTACACCTTC. This codes for CASIFTPGFPGGYTF. This rearrangement joins TRBV19 to TRBJ1-2; D is ambiguous. The CDR3 totals 15 residues. Looked up from germline, CDR1 is LNHDA and CDR2 is SQIVND (reference sequence). The V end lost 7 bases, the J end lost 7 bases, and 22 bases lay between the germline ends.

For this clone: This may be a read error: a much more frequent sequence differs by one nucleotide. The CDR3 here is CSAGAGGPFF. The DNA of the CDR3 is TGCAGTGCTGGTGCGGGAGGGCCTTTCTTC. The gene calls are TRBV20-1 and TRBJ2-1; 9 bases match TRBD2. Per the germline V gene, CDR1 is DFQATT and CDR2 is SNEGSKA (reference sequence). This CDR3 comprises 10 residues. With V trimmed by 5 bases and J by 16 bases, 6 bases remained unmatched.

The chain employs TRBV6-5 and TRBJ2-7; 8 bases agree with TRBD2. Trimming took 8 bases from V and 0 from J; bases not matched to a gene: 6. The CDR3 is 14 residues long. Looked up from germline, CDR1 is MNHEY and CDR2 is SVGAGI. CDR3 sequence reads: CASGVAGISYEQYF. CDR3 DNA: TGTGCCAGCGGGGTAGCGGGGATCTCCTACGAGCAGTACTTC.

Comment on this clone: Other DNA sequences in this specimen translate into the identical CDR3. The V call is TRBV28, the J call TRBJ2-1, with 10 nucleotides matching TRBD2. CDR3 size: 15 residues. V lost 2 bases, J lost 4 bases, and 2 bases stayed unmatched. Germline V gives CDR1 MDHEN, CDR2 SYDVKM. The CDR3 coding sequence is TGTGCCAGCAGTTTAAGGACTAGCGGTTACAATGAGCAGTTCTTC. The encoded protein is CASSLRTSGYNEQFF.